These 5 T cell receptor beta chains were sequenced from one sample in a study of control samples from healthy donors and cancer patients. Method: immunoSEQ multiplex PCR; TCRdb's copy keeps in-frame clones and lacks some. The sample has 170,000 or so clones; approximately 92% are singletons. Specimen: blood. The receptor set was obtained from a woman aged 40 to 55 in good health.

The chain joins TRBV14 to TRBJ1-2; 7 bases fit TRBD1. Germline lookup yields CDR1 SGHDN and CDR2 FVKESK. This CDR3 is 13 amino acids long. Germline trimming cut 4 bases from V and 2 bases from J; bases unmatched to any gene: 1. CDR3 sequence (DNA): TGTGCCAGCAGCCTACAGGGGAACTATGGCTACACCTTC. Protein sequence: CASSLQGNYGYTF.

This clone was observed once. The chain is built from TRBV5-1 and TRBJ1-1, with 11 bases matching TRBD1. The V gene end was trimmed by 3 bases and the J gene end by 7 bases; junction bases not matched to a gene: 11. Germline V CDR1 and CDR2: SGHRS, YFSETQ. This CDR3 is built from 16 residues. CDR3 residues: CASSSRLGQGVGEAFF. In nucleotides, the CDR3 is TGCGCCAGCAGCTCGCGGTTGGGACAGGGGGTCGGTGAAGCTTTCTTT.

The V call is TRBV30, the J call TRBJ2-3; TRBD2 is a possible D gene (5 bases). This CDR3 is 14 amino acids long. Germline V lookup: CDR1 GTSNPN, CDR2 SVGIG (reference sequence). V shed 3 bases and J shed 8 bases, with 18 bases lying between them. The CDR3 sequence is CAWRRRGNVATQYF. DNA for the CDR3: TGTGCCTGGAGACGTAGAGGGAACGTCGCTACGCAGTATTTT.

The chain carries TRBV12-5 and TRBJ2-5, with D possibly matching TRBD2 (6 bases). This CDR3 region has 19 residues. Per the germline V gene, CDR1 is LGHNT and CDR2 is FRNRAP. V was trimmed by 0 bases and J by 3 bases, leaving 23 bases between them. This chain's CDR3 is CASGLVGPEGLGPKETQYF. DNA of the CDR3: TGTGCTAGTGGTTTGGTAGGCCCGGAGGGGCTGGGGCCAAAAGAGACCCAGTACTTC.

DNA for the CDR3: TGTGCCAGCAGTCCCGGACTAGCGGCCTCTAGCTCCTACGAGCAGTACTTC. Amino acid sequence: CASSPGLAASSSYEQYF. The chain combines TRBV6-4 with TRBJ2-7; 10 bases align to TRBD2. CDR1 and CDR2 from the germline V gene are MRHNA and SNTAGT. This CDR3 region has 17 residues. Losses at the gene ends were 5 bases for V and 0 bases for J; bases not matched to a gene: 10.